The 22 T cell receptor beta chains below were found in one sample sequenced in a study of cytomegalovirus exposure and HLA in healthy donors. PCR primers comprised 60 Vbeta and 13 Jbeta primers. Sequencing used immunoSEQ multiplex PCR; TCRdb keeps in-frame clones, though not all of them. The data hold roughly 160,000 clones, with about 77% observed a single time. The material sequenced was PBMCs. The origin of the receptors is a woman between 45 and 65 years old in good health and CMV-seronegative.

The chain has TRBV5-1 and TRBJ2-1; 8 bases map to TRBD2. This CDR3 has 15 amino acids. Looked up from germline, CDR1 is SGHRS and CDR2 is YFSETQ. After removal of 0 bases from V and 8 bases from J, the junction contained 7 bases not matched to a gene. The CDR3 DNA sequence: TGCGCCAGCAGCTTGGGTTTCGGACTAGCACATGAGCAGTTCTTC. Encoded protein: CASSLGFGLAHEQFF.

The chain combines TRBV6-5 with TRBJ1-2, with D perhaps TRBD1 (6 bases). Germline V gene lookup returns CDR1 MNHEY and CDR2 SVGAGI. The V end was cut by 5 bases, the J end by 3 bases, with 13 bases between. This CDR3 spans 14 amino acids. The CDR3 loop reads CASSHRDFDYGYTF. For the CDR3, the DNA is TGTGCCAGCAGTCACAGGGATTTCGACTATGGCTACACCTTC.

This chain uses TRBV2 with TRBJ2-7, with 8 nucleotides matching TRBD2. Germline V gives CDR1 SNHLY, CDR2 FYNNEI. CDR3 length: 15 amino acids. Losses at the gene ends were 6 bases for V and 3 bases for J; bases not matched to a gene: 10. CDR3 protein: CASRPLAGGHYEQYF. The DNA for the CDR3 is TGTGCCAGCAGACCCCTCGCGGGGGGCCACTACGAGCAGTACTTC.

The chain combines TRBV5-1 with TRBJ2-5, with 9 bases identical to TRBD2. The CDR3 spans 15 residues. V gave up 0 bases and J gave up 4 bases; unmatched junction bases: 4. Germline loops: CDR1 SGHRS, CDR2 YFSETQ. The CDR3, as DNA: TGCGCCAGCAGCTTGGTCGGTAGCGGGAGAGAGACCCAGTACTTC. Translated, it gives CASSLVGSGRETQYF.

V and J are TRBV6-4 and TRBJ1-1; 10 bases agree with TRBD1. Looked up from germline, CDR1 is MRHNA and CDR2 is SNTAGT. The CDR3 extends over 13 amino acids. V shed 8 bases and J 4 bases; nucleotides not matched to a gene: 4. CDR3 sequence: CASSRTGGTEAFF. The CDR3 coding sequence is TGTGCCAGCTCACGGACAGGGGGCACTGAAGCTTTCTTT.

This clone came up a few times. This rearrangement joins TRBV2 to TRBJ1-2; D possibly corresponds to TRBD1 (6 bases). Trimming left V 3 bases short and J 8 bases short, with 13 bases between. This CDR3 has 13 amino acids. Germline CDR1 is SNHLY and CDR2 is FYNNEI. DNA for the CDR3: TGTGCCAGCAGTGATTTACAGGGTAGCGGCTACACCTTC. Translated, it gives CASSDLQGSGYTF.

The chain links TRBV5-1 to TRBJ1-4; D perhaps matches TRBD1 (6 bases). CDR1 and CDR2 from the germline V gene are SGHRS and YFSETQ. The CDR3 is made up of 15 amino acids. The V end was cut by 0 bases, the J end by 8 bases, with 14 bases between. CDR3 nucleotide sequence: TGCGCCAGCAGCTTGGAGGGCAGGGGCTCGGAAAAACTGTTTTTT. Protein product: CASSLEGRGSEKLFF.

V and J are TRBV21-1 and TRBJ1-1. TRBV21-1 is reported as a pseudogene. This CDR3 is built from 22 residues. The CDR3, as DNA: TGTGCCAGCAGCAAATTCCCTGATCCCCCTTACAGGGAGGGTGAAGTCGGCACTGAAGCTTTCTTT. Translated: CASSKFPDPPYREGEVGTEAFF.

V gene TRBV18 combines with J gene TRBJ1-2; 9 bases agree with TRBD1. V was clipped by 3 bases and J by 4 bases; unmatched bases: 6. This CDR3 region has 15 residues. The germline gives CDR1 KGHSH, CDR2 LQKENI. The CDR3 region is CASSPDPDRGYGYTF. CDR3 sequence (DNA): TGTGCCAGCTCACCTGACCCGGACAGGGGCTATGGCTACACCTTC.

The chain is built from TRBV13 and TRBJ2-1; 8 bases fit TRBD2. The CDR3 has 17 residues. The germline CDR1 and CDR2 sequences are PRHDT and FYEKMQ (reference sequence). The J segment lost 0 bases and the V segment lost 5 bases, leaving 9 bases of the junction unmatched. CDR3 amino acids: CASSRTSSWSSYNEQFF. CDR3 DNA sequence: TGTGCCAGCAGCCGGACTAGCTCCTGGAGCTCCTACAATGAGCAGTTCTTC.

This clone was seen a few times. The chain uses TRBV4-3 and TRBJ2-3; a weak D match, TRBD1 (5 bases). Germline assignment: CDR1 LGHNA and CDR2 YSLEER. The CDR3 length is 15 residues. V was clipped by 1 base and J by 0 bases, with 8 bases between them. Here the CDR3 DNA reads TGCGCCAGCAGCCAAGGTAGGGGCAGCACAGATACGCAGTATTTT. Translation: CASSQGRGSTDTQYF.

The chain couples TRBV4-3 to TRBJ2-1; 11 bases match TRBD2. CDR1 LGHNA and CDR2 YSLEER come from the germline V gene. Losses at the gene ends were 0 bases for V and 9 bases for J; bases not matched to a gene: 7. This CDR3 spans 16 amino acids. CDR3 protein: CASSQDGDSGGGEQFF. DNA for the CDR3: TGCGCCAGCAGCCAAGATGGGGATAGCGGGGGGGGTGAGCAGTTCTTC.

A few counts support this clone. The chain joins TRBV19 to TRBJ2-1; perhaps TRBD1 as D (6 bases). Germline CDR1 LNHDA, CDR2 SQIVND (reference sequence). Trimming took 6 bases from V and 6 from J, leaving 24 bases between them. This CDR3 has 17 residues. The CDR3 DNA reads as TGTGCCAGTAGAGACCGGGACACTTGGGGCACATTCAATGAGCAGTTCTTC. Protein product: CASRDRDTWGTFNEQFF. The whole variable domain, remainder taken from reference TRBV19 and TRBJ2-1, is DGGITQSPKYLFRKEGQNVTLSCEQNLNHDAMYWYRQDPGQGLRLIYYSQIVNDFQKGDIAEGYSVSREKKESFPLTVTSAQKNPTAFYLCASRDRDTWGTFNEQFFGPGTRLTVL.

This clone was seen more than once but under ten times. CDR3 nucleotide sequence: TGCAGCGGACGGGACTTGAGGGATACGCAGTATTTT. It is translated as CSGRDLRDTQYF. The chain uses TRBV29-1 and TRBJ2-3; a possible D gene is TRBD2 (6 bases). The germline V gene encodes CDR1 SQVTM and CDR2 ANQGSEA. The CDR3 consists of 12 residues. The germline V and J ends were trimmed by 7 bases and 6 bases, with 14 bases remaining between them.

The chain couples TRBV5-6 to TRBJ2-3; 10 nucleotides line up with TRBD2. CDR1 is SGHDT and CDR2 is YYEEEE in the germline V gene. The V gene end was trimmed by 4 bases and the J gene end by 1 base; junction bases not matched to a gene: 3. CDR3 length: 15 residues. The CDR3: CASSTSGRGTDTQYF. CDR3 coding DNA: TGTGCCAGCAGCACGAGCGGGAGGGGCACAGATACGCAGTATTTT.

CDR3 residues: CASSLVLGQAFF. The CDR3 DNA follows: TGTGCCAGCAGCTTAGTTCTGGGGCAAGCTTTCTTT. This chain links TRBV11-2 with TRBJ1-1; D is perhaps TRBD1 (5 bases). CDR1 is SGHAT and CDR2 is FQNNGV in the germline V gene. The CDR3 loop spans 12 amino acids. The germline V and J ends were trimmed by 1 base and 9 bases, with 9 bases remaining between them.

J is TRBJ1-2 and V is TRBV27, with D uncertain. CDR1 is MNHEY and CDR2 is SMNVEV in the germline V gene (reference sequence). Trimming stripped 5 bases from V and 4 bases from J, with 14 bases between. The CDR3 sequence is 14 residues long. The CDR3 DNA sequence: TGTGCCAGCAGTCCCGCGGGATCCCCCTATGGCTACACCTTC. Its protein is CASSPAGSPYGYTF.

The CDR3 DNA is TGTGCCAGCAGCCAAGAACCTAGTCCGTTTTACGAGCAGTACTTC. It is translated as CASSQEPSPFYEQYF. The chain employs TRBV4-2 and TRBJ2-7; D is undetermined. V lost 0 bases to trimming and J lost 4 bases, with 13 bases between them. Germline CDR1 and CDR2: LGHNA and YNFKEQ. This CDR3 has 15 residues.

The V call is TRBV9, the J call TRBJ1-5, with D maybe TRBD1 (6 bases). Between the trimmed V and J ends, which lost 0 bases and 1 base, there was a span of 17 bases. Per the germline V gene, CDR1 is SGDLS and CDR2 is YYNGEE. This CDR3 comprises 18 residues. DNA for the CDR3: TGTGCCAGCAGCGTAGCTTACGGGGGGCCAGGCAGCAATCAGCCCCAGCATTTT. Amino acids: CASSVAYGGPGSNQPQHF.

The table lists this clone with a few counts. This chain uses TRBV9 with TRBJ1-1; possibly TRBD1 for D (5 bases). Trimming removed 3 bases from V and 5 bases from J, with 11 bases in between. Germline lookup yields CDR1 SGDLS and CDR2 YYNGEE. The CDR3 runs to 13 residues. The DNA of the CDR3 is TGTGCCAGCAGCGCCGGAGACAGAACTGAAGCTTTCTTT. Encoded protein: CASSAGDRTEAFF.

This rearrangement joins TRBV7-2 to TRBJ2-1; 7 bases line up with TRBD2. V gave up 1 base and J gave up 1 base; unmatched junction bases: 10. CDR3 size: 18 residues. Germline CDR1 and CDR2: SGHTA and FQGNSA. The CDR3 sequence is CASSLGMIAGASYNEQFF. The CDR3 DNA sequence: TGTGCCAGCAGCTTAGGAATGATTGCGGGAGCATCCTACAATGAGCAGTTCTTC.

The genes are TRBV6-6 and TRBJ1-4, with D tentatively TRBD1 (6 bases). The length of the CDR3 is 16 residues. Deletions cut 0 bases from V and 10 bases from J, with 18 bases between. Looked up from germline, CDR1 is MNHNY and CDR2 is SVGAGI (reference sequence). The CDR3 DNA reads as TGTGCCAGCAGTTACTCTGGGGGGGGCAAAGGGGGAAAACTGTTTTTT. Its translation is CASSYSGGGKGGKLFF.